This TCR beta chain was recovered during a study of T cells after yellow fever vaccination. This clonotype was seen ten or more times. Antigen specificity is unknown. Findings and limits, study-wide: The study re-detected most primary-vaccination clones after the booster (approximately 96% CD4, around 89% CD8).

The germline V gene has CDR1 LGHNA and CDR2 YNFKEQ. V was trimmed by 4 bases and J by 7 bases, leaving 11 bases between them. The CDR3 runs to 13 residues. UMIs and a universal primer site were added when TCR cDNA was made by 5'RACE template switching. Using its own MiXCR run on the 5' RACE reads, TCRdb lists one record per CDR3 protein. Here the sample spans tens of thousands of distinct CDR3 sequences, about 7.8% being singletons. The sequencing here drew on CD8+ T cells sorted from PBMCs, taken 15 days after the yellow fever booster vaccination. V usage is TRBV4-2 and J usage is TRBJ2-1; D is possibly TRBD2 (5 bases). This TCR came from a young man who received the YFV17D yellow fever vaccine. For the CDR3, the DNA is TGTGCCAGCAGCCTATCTAGAGGGAATGAGCAGTTCTTC. It is translated as CASSLSRGNEQFF.